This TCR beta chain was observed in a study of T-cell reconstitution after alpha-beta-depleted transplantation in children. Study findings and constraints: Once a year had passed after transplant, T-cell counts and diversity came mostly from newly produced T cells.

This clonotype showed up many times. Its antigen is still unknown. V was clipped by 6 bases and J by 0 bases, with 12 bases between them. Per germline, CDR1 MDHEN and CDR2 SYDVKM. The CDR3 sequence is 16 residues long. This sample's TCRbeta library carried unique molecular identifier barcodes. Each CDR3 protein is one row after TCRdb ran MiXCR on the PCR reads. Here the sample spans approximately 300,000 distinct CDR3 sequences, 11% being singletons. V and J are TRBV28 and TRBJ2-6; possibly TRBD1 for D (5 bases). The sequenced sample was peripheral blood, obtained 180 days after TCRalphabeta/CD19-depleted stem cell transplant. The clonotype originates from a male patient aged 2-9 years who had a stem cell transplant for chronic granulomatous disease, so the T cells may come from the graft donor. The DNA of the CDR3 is TGTGCCAGCAGAACGAGGACACTCTCTGGGGCCAACGTCCTGACTTTC. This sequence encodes CASRTRTLSGANVLTF.